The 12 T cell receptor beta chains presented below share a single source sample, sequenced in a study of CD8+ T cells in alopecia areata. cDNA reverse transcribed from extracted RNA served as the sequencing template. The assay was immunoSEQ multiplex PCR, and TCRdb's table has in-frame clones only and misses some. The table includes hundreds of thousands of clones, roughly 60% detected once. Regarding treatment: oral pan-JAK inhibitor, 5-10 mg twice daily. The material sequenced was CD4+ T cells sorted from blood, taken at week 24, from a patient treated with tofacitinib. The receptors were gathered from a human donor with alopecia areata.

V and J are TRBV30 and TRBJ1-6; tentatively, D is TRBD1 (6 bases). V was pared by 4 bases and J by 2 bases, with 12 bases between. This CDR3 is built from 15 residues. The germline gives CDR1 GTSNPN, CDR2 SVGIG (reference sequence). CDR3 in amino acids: CAWNPRQAYNSPLHF. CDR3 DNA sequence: TGTGCCTGGAACCCCCGACAGGCCTATAATTCACCCCTCCACTTT.

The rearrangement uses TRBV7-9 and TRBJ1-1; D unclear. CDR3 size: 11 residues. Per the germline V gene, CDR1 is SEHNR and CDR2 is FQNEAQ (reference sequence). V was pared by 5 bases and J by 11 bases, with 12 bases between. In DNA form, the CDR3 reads TGTGCCAGCAGCGAGAGGACCGGGGCTTTCTTT. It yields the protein CASSERTGAFF.

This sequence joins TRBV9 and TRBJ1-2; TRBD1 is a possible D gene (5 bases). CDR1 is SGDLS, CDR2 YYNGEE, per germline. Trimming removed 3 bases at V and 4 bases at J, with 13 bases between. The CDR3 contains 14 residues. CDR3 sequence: CASSEEGRAYGYTF. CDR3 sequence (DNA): TGTGCCAGCAGCGAGGAGGGGAGAGCCTATGGCTACACCTTC.

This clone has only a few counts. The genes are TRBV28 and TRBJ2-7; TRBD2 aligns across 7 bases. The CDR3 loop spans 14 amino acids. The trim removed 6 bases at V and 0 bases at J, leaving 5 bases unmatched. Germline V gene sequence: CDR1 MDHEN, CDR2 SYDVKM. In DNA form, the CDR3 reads TGTGCCAGCAGCCGACTAGCAAGCTCCTACGAGCAGTACTTC. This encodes CASSRLASSYEQYF.

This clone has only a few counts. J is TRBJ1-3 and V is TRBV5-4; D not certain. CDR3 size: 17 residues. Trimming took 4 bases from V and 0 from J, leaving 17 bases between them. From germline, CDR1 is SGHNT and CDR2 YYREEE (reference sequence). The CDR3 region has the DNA TGTGCCAGCAGCCATTCACGGGCCCAGAGCTCTGGAAACACCATATATTTT. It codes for CASSHSRAQSSGNTIYF.

DNA of the CDR3: TGCAGCGGGGATATATCGCCCTCGATTGAAGCTTTCTTT. Encoded protein: CSGDISPSIEAFF. V is TRBV29-1 and J is TRBJ1-1; no definite D call. The germline V and J ends were trimmed by 7 bases and 7 bases, with 19 bases remaining between them. Germline V gene lookup returns CDR1 SQVTM and CDR2 ANQGSEA. This CDR3 has 13 amino acids.

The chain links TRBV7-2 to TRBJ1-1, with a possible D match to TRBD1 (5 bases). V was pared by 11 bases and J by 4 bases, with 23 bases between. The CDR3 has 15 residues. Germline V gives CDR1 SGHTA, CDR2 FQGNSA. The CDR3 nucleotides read TGTGCCTGCACTAGGGACTCAAGCCACGGCACTGAAGCTTTCTTT. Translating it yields CACTRDSSHGTEAFF.

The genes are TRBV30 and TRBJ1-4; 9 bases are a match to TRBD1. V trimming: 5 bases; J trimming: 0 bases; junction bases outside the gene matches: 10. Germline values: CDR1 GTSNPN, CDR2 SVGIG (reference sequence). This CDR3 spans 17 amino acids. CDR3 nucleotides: TGTGCCTGGTCTCCGGGACAGGGACCTGCAACTAATGAAAAACTGTTTTTT. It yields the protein CAWSPGQGPATNEKLFF.

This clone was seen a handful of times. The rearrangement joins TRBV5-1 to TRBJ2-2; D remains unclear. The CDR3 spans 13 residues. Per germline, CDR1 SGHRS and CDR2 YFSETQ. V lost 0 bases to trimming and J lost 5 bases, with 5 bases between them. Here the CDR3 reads CASSLEGTGELFF. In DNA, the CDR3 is TGCGCCAGCAGCTTGGAAGGAACCGGGGAGCTGTTTTTT.

The CDR3 protein is CASSVDREGYTF. DNA of the CDR3: TGCGCCAGCAGCGTCGACAGGGAAGGCTACACCTTC. This chain joins TRBV5-1 and TRBJ1-2, with 7 bases aligning to TRBD1. V lost 4 bases to trimming and J lost 8 bases; unmatched junction nucleotides: 5. The germline CDR1 and CDR2 sequences are SGHRS and YFSETQ. The CDR3 loop spans 12 amino acids.

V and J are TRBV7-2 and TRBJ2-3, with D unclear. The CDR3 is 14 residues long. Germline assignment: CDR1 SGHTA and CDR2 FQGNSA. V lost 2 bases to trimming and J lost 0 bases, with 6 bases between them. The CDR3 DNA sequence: TGTGCCAGCAGCTTATACCCCAGCACAGATACGCAGTATTTT. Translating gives CASSLYPSTDTQYF.

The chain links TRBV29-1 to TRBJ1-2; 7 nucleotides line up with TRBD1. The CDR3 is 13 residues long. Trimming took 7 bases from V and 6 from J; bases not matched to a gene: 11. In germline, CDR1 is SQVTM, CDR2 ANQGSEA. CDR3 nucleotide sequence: TGCAGCGCCTCGACAGGGAACCGGGATGGCTACACCTTC. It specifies CSASTGNRDGYTF.